A single sample gave rise to the 28 T cell receptor beta chains below, sequenced in a study of blood T cells in healthy people across ages. A second PCR, run for about 6 to 11 cycles, used a sample-barcoded 5' primer plus a J-beta primer mix. TCRdb reprocessed the 5' RACE reads via MiXCR and lists one record per CDR3 protein. The sample holds fewer than 650,000 distinct CDR3 sequences, around a quarter seen once. The sample also formed part of further work on T cells of mothers and their children.

Sequencing input: blood. These receptor sequences come from a boy between 2 and 15 years old in good health.

This chain uses TRBV18 with TRBJ1-3, with unresolved D. V shed 2 bases and J shed 1 base, with 18 bases lying between them. Germline CDR1 KGHSH, CDR2 LQKENI. This CDR3 comprises 18 residues. In nucleotides, the CDR3 is TGTGCCAGCTCACCAAGGGCCCAGGCCCCGGGATCTGGAAACACCATATATTTT. It encodes CASSPRAQAPGSGNTIYF.

This clonotype has just a few counts. The chain couples TRBV14 to TRBJ2-7; 10 nucleotides align to TRBD2. The CDR3 spans 13 residues. Germline V gives CDR1 SGHDN, CDR2 FVKESK. V shed 3 bases, J shed 13 bases, and the junction held 9 bases outside the gene matches. The CDR3 loop is CASSHAPGLALYF. The CDR3 nucleotides are TGTGCCAGCAGCCATGCACCGGGACTAGCGTTATACTTC. Together with reference TRBV14 and TRBJ2-7, the CDR3 gives the full variable domain: EAGVTQFPSHSVIEKGQTVTLRCDPISGHDNLYWYRRVMGKEIKFLLHFVKESKQDESGMPNNRFLAERTGGTYSTLKVQPAELEDSGVYFCASSHAPGLALYFGPGTRLTVT.

The CDR3 here is CASSLESPSTDTQYF. For the CDR3, the DNA is TGTGCCAGCAGCCTAGAGAGCCCTAGCACAGATACGCAGTATTTT. The rearrangement joins TRBV4-2 to TRBJ2-3; D gene unclear. CDR1 and CDR2 from the germline V gene are LGHNA and YNFKEQ. V was shortened by 4 bases and J by 0 bases, with 11 bases between the two germline ends. This CDR3 contains 15 residues.

The table lists this clonotype with a few counts. The DNA of the CDR3 is TGTGCCAGCAGTGAAAAAATGGTAGGGACAAGTACTTTCTTT. It specifies CASSEKMVGTSTFF. The V call is TRBV2, the J call TRBJ1-1; D is possibly TRBD1 (6 bases). The CDR3 runs to 14 residues. The germline V gene encodes CDR1 SNHLY and CDR2 FYNNEI. The V gene lost 2 bases and the J gene lost 12 bases, with 19 bases spanning the gap.

The chain employs TRBV7-9 and TRBJ2-5, with D perhaps TRBD2 (6 bases). Germline values: CDR1 SEHNR, CDR2 FQNEAQ (reference sequence). With 5 bases removed from V and 1 base from J, the gap between germline ends came to 14 bases. The CDR3 runs to 15 residues. CDR3 amino acids: CASSRTMGLQETQYF. In nucleotides, the CDR3 is TGTGCCAGCAGCCGTACGATGGGACTCCAAGAGACCCAGTACTTC.

This clonotype was counted only a few times. V and J are TRBV4-2 and TRBJ2-1; 7 nucleotides agree with TRBD2. Germline CDR1 is LGHNA and CDR2 is YNFKEQ. J lost 4 bases, V lost 3 bases, and 21 bases had no gene match. The CDR3 spans 20 residues. The chain's CDR3 is CASSHPHPGEGPTLYNEQFF. In DNA, the CDR3 is TGTGCCAGCAGCCACCCTCATCCGGGGGAGGGCCCCACCCTTTACAATGAGCAGTTCTTC.

The V and J genes are TRBV20-1 and TRBJ2-7; the match to TRBD1 covers 7 bases. CDR3 length equals 14 residues. After removal of 1 base from V and 2 bases from J, the junction contained 5 bases not matched to a gene. Germline V gives CDR1 DFQATT, CDR2 SNEGSKA (reference sequence). The CDR3 coding sequence is TGCAGTGCTAGAGGTCGAGGGGGCCCCTACGAGCAGTACTTC. Its translation is CSARGRGGPYEQYF.

There are a few counts of this clonotype. The rearrangement links TRBV18 to TRBJ1-3; D remains ambiguous. V shed 0 bases and J shed 0 bases, with 18 bases lying between them. CDR3 length equals 19 residues. The germline V gene has CDR1 KGHSH and CDR2 LQKENI. The CDR3 nucleotides are TGTGCCAGCTCACCACCCCTTTGGTCAGACGGTAGCTCTGGAAACACCATATATTTT. This translates into CASSPPLWSDGSSGNTIYF.

Details on this clonotype: Germline is not matched at one junction end, which may reflect a read error. V usage is TRBV2 and J usage is TRBJ2-6; D uncertain. Per the germline V gene, CDR1 is SNHLY and CDR2 is FYNNEI. The CDR3 extends over 13 amino acids. The CDR3 loop is CTSTGTGANVLTF. The DNA for the CDR3 is TGTACCAGCACTGGGACTGGGGCCAACGTCCTGACTTTC. Supplemented by reference TRBV2 and TRBJ2-6, the full variable domain reads EPEVTQTPSHQVTQMGQEVILRCVPISNHLYFYWYRQILGQKVEFLVSFYNNEISEKSEIFDDQFSVERPDGSNFTLKIRSTKLEDSAMYFCTSTGTGANVLTFGAGSRLTVL.

A few counts support this clonotype. The chain links TRBV12-3 or TRBV12-4 to TRBJ2-4; D is undetermined. V lost 6 bases and J 8 bases, leaving 14 bases between the germline ends. The CDR3 sequence is 13 residues long. CDR3 nucleotide sequence: TGTGCCAGCAGCCTCGGTTCTCTAGACATTCAGTACTTC. The encoded protein is CASSLGSLDIQYF.

This clonotype was detected many times. The J gene is TRBJ2-6, the V gene TRBV30; D not resolved. Looked up from germline, CDR1 is GTSNPN and CDR2 is SVGIG (reference sequence). V shed 3 bases and J shed 0 bases, with 15 bases lying between them. The CDR3 consists of 17 residues. CDR3 sequence: CAWSQWQRNSGANVLTF. Written as DNA, the CDR3 is TGTGCCTGGAGCCAGTGGCAGCGTAACTCTGGGGCCAACGTCCTGACTTTC.

The chain couples TRBV4-3 to TRBJ2-7; D ambiguous. Between the trimmed V and J ends, which lost 0 bases and 7 bases, there was a span of 13 bases. This CDR3 is built from 14 residues. Germline values: CDR1 LGHNA, CDR2 YSLEER. This CDR3 is CASSQDGLEEEQYF. CDR3 nucleotide sequence: TGCGCCAGCAGCCAAGATGGGCTAGAGGAGGAGCAGTACTTC.

The rearrangement uses TRBV14 and TRBJ2-5; 8 bases align to TRBD1. The DNA end is more similar to TRBJ2-7, so the J call may be wrong. The CDR3 totals 15 residues. The V gene's germline CDR1 is SGHDN and CDR2 FVKESK. In DNA form, the CDR3 reads TGTGCCAGCAGTCACCGACAGGGGATTAACAACGAGCAGTACTTC. Its translation is CASSHRQGINNEQYF.

This clonotype was recorded a few times. The chain has TRBV11-2 and TRBJ2-7; D gene ambiguous. Germline V gene sequence: CDR1 SGHAT, CDR2 FQNNGV. The CDR3 is 14 residues long. V was clipped by 4 bases and J by 5 bases, with 15 bases between them. The CDR3 coding sequence is TGTGCCAGCAGCTCATCGTTGTTAGAGAACGAGCAGTACTTC. Translating it yields CASSSSLLENEQYF.

This clonotype was found once. The chain links TRBV7-8 to TRBJ1-4, with D possibly matching TRBD1 (6 bases). This CDR3 has 16 residues. V lost 1 base to trimming and J lost 8 bases, with 17 bases between them. Germline V gene data show CDR1 as SGHVS and CDR2 as FQNEAQ. CDR3 region: CASSLERGRGLEKLFF. The CDR3, as DNA: TGTGCCAGCAGCTTAGAACGGGGGCGCGGGTTGGAAAAACTGTTTTTT.

This clonotype was detected once. This chain connects TRBV3-1 to TRBJ1-2; no reliable D call. V was trimmed by 0 bases and J by 10 bases, leaving 12 bases between them. Per germline, CDR1 LGHDT and CDR2 YNNKEL (reference sequence). The CDR3 has 13 residues. The CDR3 sequence is CASSQDLAGFYTF. The CDR3 region has the DNA TGTGCCAGCAGCCAAGATCTTGCAGGATTCTACACCTTC.

This clonotype has more than one count but fewer than ten. The CDR3: CASSQDGSFKAEQYF. The CDR3 region has the DNA TGCGCCAGCAGCCAAGATGGAAGCTTTAAGGCCGAGCAGTACTTC. The rearrangement links TRBV4-3 to TRBJ2-7; D not certain. The germline gives CDR1 LGHNA, CDR2 YSLEER. Trimming stripped 0 bases from V and 6 bases from J, with 15 bases between. The CDR3 consists of 15 residues.

This clonotype was observed a few times. The DNA of the CDR3 is TGCGCCAGCAGCGCCGGGACTAGCGGGAGAATCGGCAAAAACATTCAGTACTTC. This encodes CASSAGTSGRIGKNIQYF. The rearrangement joins TRBV10-2 to TRBJ2-4, with 14 bases that match TRBD2. The CDR3 sequence is 18 residues long. V gave up 6 bases and J gave up 3 bases; unmatched junction bases: 10. The germline V gene encodes CDR1 WSHSY and CDR2 SAAADI.

In its sample, this clonotype was seen a few times. The chain combines TRBV20-1 with TRBJ2-3, with D tentatively TRBD2 (7 bases). Trimming took 5 bases from V and 4 from J, leaving 19 bases between them. The CDR3 has 15 amino acids. Germline CDR1 and CDR2: DFQATT and SNEGSKA (reference sequence). CDR3 protein: CSAFRGGGRSDTQYF. In nucleotides, the CDR3 is TGCAGTGCTTTTAGAGGGGGAGGGAGGTCAGATACGCAGTATTTT.

There are a few counts of this clonotype. The chain recombines TRBV12-3 or TRBV12-4 with TRBJ1-4; 8 bases agree with TRBD1. Trimming cost V 5 bases and J 6 bases; bases outside gene matches: 8. The CDR3 length is 15 residues. The CDR3 DNA follows: TGTGCCAGCAGTGGGGGGACAGGCCCGCATGAAAAACTGTTTTTT. The encoded protein is CASSGGTGPHEKLFF.

The sample holds a few counts of this clonotype. This chain connects TRBV6-5 to TRBJ1-2, with 9 bases lining up with TRBD1. The CDR3 loop spans 14 amino acids. Germline V lookup: CDR1 MNHEY, CDR2 SVGAGI. The V gene end was trimmed by 7 bases and the J gene end by 3 bases; junction bases not matched to a gene: 6. CDR3 sequence (DNA): TGTGCCAGCAAGTTCGGACAGGGGCACTATGGCTACACCTTC. Protein sequence: CASKFGQGHYGYTF.

The V and J genes are TRBV20-1 and TRBJ2-1; D is unclear. CDR3 length: 10 amino acids. Germline V gene lookup returns CDR1 DFQATT and CDR2 SNEGSKA (reference sequence). The V gene lost 6 bases and the J gene lost 5 bases, with 5 bases spanning the gap. CDR3 in amino acids: CSALHNEQFF. The CDR3 nucleotides read TGCAGTGCGCTTCACAATGAGCAGTTCTTC.

This clonotype was counted between two and nine times. V and J are TRBV29-1 and TRBJ1-2, with 9 bases that match TRBD1. This CDR3 contains 14 residues. CDR1 and CDR2 (germline): SQVTM, ANQGSEA. CDR3 amino acids: CNAGQGTTNYGYTF. The CDR3 DNA sequence: TGCAACGCCGGACAGGGGACCACTAACTATGGCTACACCTTC.

V gene TRBV20-1 combines with J gene TRBJ2-3, with TRBD2 matching over 8 bases. This CDR3 contains 15 residues. Germline V gene lookup returns CDR1 DFQATT and CDR2 SNEGSKA (reference sequence). V lost 3 bases, J lost 2 bases, and 7 bases stayed unmatched. DNA of the CDR3: TGCAGTGCTAGTTTCCTTAGCGGGGACACAGATACGCAGTATTTT. Protein product: CSASFLSGDTDTQYF.

The chain joins TRBV4-2 to TRBJ2-2; D gene ambiguous. This CDR3 contains 15 residues. The germline V and J ends were trimmed by 1 base and 1 base, with 7 bases remaining between them. Per the germline V gene, CDR1 is LGHNA and CDR2 is YNFKEQ. CDR3 loop: CASSQVAMNTGELFF. The DNA of the CDR3 is TGTGCCAGCAGCCAAGTGGCAATGAACACCGGGGAGCTGTTTTTT.

The chain combines TRBV7-9 with TRBJ2-2; no firm D call. CDR3 length equals 15 residues. V lost 1 base, J lost 0 bases, and 6 bases lay in between. The germline V gene has CDR1 SEHNR and CDR2 FQNEAQ (reference sequence). In nucleotides, the CDR3 is TGTGCCAGCAGCTTAGTTCGGGCGAACACCGGGGAGCTGTTTTTT. Amino acid sequence: CASSLVRANTGELFF.

V and J are TRBV7-9 and TRBJ2-5; the match to TRBD1 covers 9 bases. Germline trimming cut 7 bases from V and 3 bases from J; bases unmatched to any gene: 9. CDR1 and CDR2 from the germline V gene are SEHNR and FQNEAQ (reference sequence). The CDR3 length is 15 residues. CDR3 sequence reads: CASIVQGAREETQYF. In nucleotides, the CDR3 is TGTGCCAGCATCGTACAGGGGGCGAGAGAAGAGACCCAGTACTTC.

This clonotype was seen only a few times. The CDR3 here is CASSWRSGQTYEQYF. The CDR3 coding sequence is TGCGCCAGCAGCTGGAGGTCAGGACAGACCTACGAGCAGTACTTC. The chain uses TRBV5-1 and TRBJ2-7; tentatively, D is TRBD1 (6 bases). CDR1 is SGHRS, CDR2 YFSETQ, per germline. The CDR3 consists of 15 residues. Deletions cut 3 bases from V and 2 bases from J, with 15 bases between.